The rows below give T cell receptor beta chains drawn from one sample of a study of shared clonotypes between healthy human individuals. Generated by immunoSEQ multiplex PCR, the TCRdb table keeps only in-frame clones and is missing some. The sample yields about 2.2 million clones, 85% to 95% seen once. The specimen was naive CD8+ T cells from PBMCs. These TCRs come from a man between 18 and 35 years old in good health. Some clones in this sample may be carry-over from other donors' samples. CDR3s include the opening cysteine and the closing phenylalanine or tryptophan. The D gene is left open where the match is weak. Only some rows state a clone size, as once, few, many or a class for expanded clones.

abundance: -
d_gene: TRBD1
j_gene: TRBJ1-5
len: 18
v_gene: TRBV9
CDR3nt: TGTGCCAGCAGCGCCCGGGACAGAGACCCCTATAGCAATCAGCCCCAGCATTTT
CDR3aa: CASSARDRDPYSNQPQHF

abundance: -
d_gene: TRBD1
j_gene: TRBJ1-2
len: 15
v_gene: TRBV5-5
CDR3nt: TGTGCCAGCAGCTTGGCACAGGGGGCAATCTATGGCTACACCTTC
CDR3aa: CASSLAQGAIYGYTF

abundance: -
d_gene: -
j_gene: TRBJ2-7
len: 12
v_gene: TRBV7-2
CDR3nt: TGTGCCAGCAGCTCCGTCCCTTACGAGCAGTACTTC
CDR3aa: CASSSVPYEQYF

abundance: -
d_gene: -
j_gene: TRBJ2-1
len: 12
v_gene: TRBV10-2
CDR3nt: TGCGCCAGCAGTGAGCTGGGGGAGGAGCAGTTCTTC
CDR3aa: CASSELGEEQFF

abundance: -
d_gene: -
j_gene: TRBJ2-7
len: 15
v_gene: TRBV19
CDR3nt: TGTGCCAGTAGTATAGGAACTGCGAGCTCCTACGAGCAGTACTTC
CDR3aa: CASSIGTASSYEQYF

abundance: -
d_gene: TRBD1
j_gene: TRBJ2-2
len: 15
v_gene: TRBV10-3
CDR3nt: TGTGCCAGCCTGGGACAGGCCCCTTACACCGGGGAGCTGTTTTTT
CDR3aa: CASLGQAPYTGELFF

abundance: once
d_gene: TRBD1
j_gene: TRBJ2-5
len: 15
v_gene: TRBV7-9
CDR3nt: TGTGCCAGCAGCTTAAGGACAGGGGGCCAAGAGGCCCAGTACTTC
CDR3aa: CASSLRTGGQEAQYF

abundance: -
d_gene: -
j_gene: TRBJ1-1
len: 11
v_gene: TRBV19
CDR3nt: TGTGCCAGTAGTATGGAGGTTGAAGCTTTCTTT
CDR3aa: CASSMEVEAFF

abundance: -
d_gene: -
j_gene: TRBJ2-1
len: 15
v_gene: TRBV19
CDR3nt: TGTGCCAGTAGTAACGGATTGAGCTCCTACAATGAGCAGTTCTTC
CDR3aa: CASSNGLSSYNEQFF

abundance: -
d_gene: TRBD2
j_gene: TRBJ2-7
len: 15
v_gene: TRBV19
CDR3nt: TGTGCCAGTAGAACTAGCGGGAGGGCCCAGGACGAGCAGTACTTC
CDR3aa: CASRTSGRAQDEQYF

abundance: -
d_gene: TRBD1
j_gene: TRBJ2-1
len: 16
v_gene: TRBV27
CDR3nt: TGTGCCAGCAGCACAGGGACAGGGGTATTCTACAATGAGCAGTTCTTC
CDR3aa: CASSTGTGVFYNEQFF

abundance: -
d_gene: -
j_gene: TRBJ2-7
len: 15
v_gene: TRBV6-6
CDR3nt: TGTGCCAGCAGTTACGGAACGGGACTCTGGAGCGAGCAGTACTTC
CDR3aa: CASSYGTGLWSEQYF

abundance: -
d_gene: -
j_gene: TRBJ2-1
len: 16
v_gene: TRBV11-2
CDR3nt: TGTGCCAGCAGCTTAGACCTAGGGACCTATGACAATGAGCAGTTCTTC
CDR3aa: CASSLDLGTYDNEQFF

abundance: -
d_gene: -
j_gene: TRBJ2-1
len: 11
v_gene: TRBV7-8
CDR3nt: TGTGCCAGCAGCTATCCGGATGAGCAGTTCTTC
CDR3aa: CASSYPDEQFF

abundance: -
d_gene: TRBD1
j_gene: TRBJ2-2
len: 15
v_gene: TRBV5-1
CDR3nt: TGCGCCAGCAGCTTTACAGGGGATGGCACCGGGGAGCTGTTTTTT
CDR3aa: CASSFTGDGTGELFF

abundance: -
d_gene: -
j_gene: TRBJ1-2
len: 16
v_gene: TRBV9
CDR3nt: TGTGCCAGCAGCGTCCGCACAGAGGGTTATCGCTATGGCTACACCTTC
CDR3aa: CASSVRTEGYRYGYTF

abundance: few
d_gene: TRBD1
j_gene: TRBJ1-2
len: 15
v_gene: TRBV5-5
CDR3nt: TGTGCCAGCAGCTGGGAACCTGGGACAGTCTATGGCTACACCTTC
CDR3aa: CASSWEPGTVYGYTF

abundance: -
d_gene: -
j_gene: TRBJ2-7
len: 14
v_gene: TRBV2
CDR3nt: TGTGCCAGCAGCCCGTCAGGGGTCCCCTACGAGCGGTACTTC
CDR3aa: CASSPSGVPYERYF

abundance: -
d_gene: -
j_gene: TRBJ2-1
len: 13
v_gene: TRBV19
CDR3nt: TGTGCCAGTAGTTACCTCTCTGGGGATGAGCAGTTCTTC
CDR3aa: CASSYLSGDEQFF

abundance: -
d_gene: TRBD2
j_gene: TRBJ2-2
len: 20
v_gene: TRBV27
CDR3nt: TGTGCCAGCAGTCCCTCCTCAGGACTAGCAGGAGGATGGAGGTCCGGGGAGCTGTTTTTT
CDR3aa: CASSPSSGLAGGWRSGELFF

abundance: -
d_gene: TRBD1
j_gene: TRBJ1-1
len: 16
v_gene: TRBV5-1
CDR3nt: TGCGCCAGCAGCCCCGGACAGGGGTTATCTAACACTGAAGCTTTCTTT
CDR3aa: CASSPGQGLSNTEAFF

abundance: -
d_gene: -
j_gene: TRBJ1-2
len: 13
v_gene: TRBV7-9
CDR3nt: TGTGCCAGCAGCCCTGGCGGGGGGTATGGCTACACCTTC
CDR3aa: CASSPGGGYGYTF

abundance: -
d_gene: -
j_gene: TRBJ2-7
len: 14
v_gene: TRBV28
CDR3nt: TGTGCCAGCAGTTTCGTGGGGGCCACCTACGAGCAGTACTTC
CDR3aa: CASSFVGATYEQYF

abundance: -
d_gene: -
j_gene: TRBJ2-7
len: 14
v_gene: TRBV7-9
CDR3nt: TGTGCCAGCAGCCCAGCGGGCGATACCTACGAGCAGTACTTC
CDR3aa: CASSPAGDTYEQYF

abundance: few
d_gene: -
j_gene: TRBJ1-5
len: 14
v_gene: TRBV7-9
CDR3nt: TGTGCCAGCAGCCTGGGCGGAATCAATCAGCCCCAGCATTTT
CDR3aa: CASSLGGINQPQHF

abundance: -
d_gene: -
j_gene: TRBJ1-5
len: 15
v_gene: TRBV16
CDR3nt: TGTGCCAGCATGGGCCTGCAGGGAAGCAATCAGCCCCAGCATTTT
CDR3aa: CASMGLQGSNQPQHF

abundance: once
d_gene: TRBD2
j_gene: TRBJ2-1
len: 15
v_gene: TRBV5-6
CDR3nt: TGTGCCAGCAGCCAAGCGGGAGGGCCAACCCATGAGCAGTTCTTC
CDR3aa: CASSQAGGPTHEQFF

abundance: once
d_gene: -
j_gene: TRBJ2-3
len: 15
v_gene: TRBV9
CDR3nt: TGTGCCAGCAGCAAAGGGGGGGGGCCCCCAGATACGCAGTATTTT
CDR3aa: CASSKGGGPPDTQYF